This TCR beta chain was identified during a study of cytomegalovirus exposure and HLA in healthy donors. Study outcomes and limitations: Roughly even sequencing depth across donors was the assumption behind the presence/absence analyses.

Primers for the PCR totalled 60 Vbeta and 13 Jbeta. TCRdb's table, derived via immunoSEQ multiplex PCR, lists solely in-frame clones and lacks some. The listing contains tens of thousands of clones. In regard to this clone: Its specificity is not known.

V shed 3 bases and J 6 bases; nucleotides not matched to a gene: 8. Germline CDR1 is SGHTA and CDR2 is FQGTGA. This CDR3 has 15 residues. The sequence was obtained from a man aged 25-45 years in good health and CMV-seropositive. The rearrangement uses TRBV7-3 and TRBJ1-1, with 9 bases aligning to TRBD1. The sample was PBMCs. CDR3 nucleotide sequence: TGTGCCAGCAGCTTGCAGGGGACAGGGAGTGCTGAAGCTTTCTTT. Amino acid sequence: CASSLQGTGSAEAFF.